These 23 T cell receptor beta chains were all obtained from the same sample, sequenced in a study of T-cell reconstitution after alpha-beta-depleted transplantation in children. Unique molecular identifiers were incorporated during preparation of the TCRbeta library. TCRdb independently ran MiXCR on the PCR reads; one entry per CDR3 protein. The sample lists 250,000 to 400,000 distinct CDR3 sequences; around 25% were seen once. Sequencing used PBMCs, mostly from graft donor cells, obtained 180 days after TCRalphabeta/CD19-depleted stem cell transplant. The source of these receptors is a male patient under 18 who had a stem cell transplant for acute lymphoblastic leukemia, so the T cells may come from the graft donor.

The chain joins TRBV15 to TRBJ1-3; 9 bases match TRBD1. Germline values: CDR1 LNHNV, CDR2 YYDKDF (reference sequence). The V gene end was trimmed by 1 base and the J gene end by 4 bases; junction bases not matched to a gene: 8. This CDR3 contains 17 residues. CDR3 nucleotide sequence: TGTGCCACCAGCAGAGGAACAGGGGGCAGTTGGGGAAACACCATATATTTT. This sequence encodes CATSRGTGGSWGNTIYF.

This clonotype has only a few counts. The chain has TRBV6-1 and TRBJ1-2, with unresolved D. V was shortened by 6 bases and J by 4 bases, with 15 bases between the two germline ends. Germline V gene sequence: CDR1 MNHNS, CDR2 SASEGT. The CDR3 has 14 amino acids. CDR3 amino acids: CASSARSEPYGYTF. The CDR3 DNA is TGTGCCAGCAGCGCAAGGAGCGAACCCTATGGCTACACCTTC.

The gene calls are TRBV7-9 and TRBJ2-5, with D maybe TRBD1 (6 bases). V lost 5 bases to trimming and J lost 3 bases, with 16 bases between them. The germline CDR1 and CDR2 sequences are SEHNR and FQNEAQ (reference sequence). The CDR3 is 15 amino acids. The CDR3 spells CASSAMLGHEETQYF. The DNA of the CDR3 is TGTGCCAGCAGCGCGATGTTGGGACACGAAGAGACCCAGTACTTC.

In this sample, this clonotype turned up a few times. One end of the junction does not line up with germline, which may come from a read error. This chain joins TRBV5-1 and TRBJ2-1; TRBD2 matches 9 bases. The CDR3 is made up of 16 amino acids. CDR1 is SGHRS, CDR2 YFSETQ, per germline. The CDR3 loop reads CASRLELGLAGGRQFF. CDR3 sequence (DNA): TGCGCCAGCAGGTTGGAATTGGGACTAGCAGGAGGTAGGCAGTTCTTC.

J is TRBJ2-7 and V is TRBV5-5; 11 nucleotides line up with TRBD1. The ends lost 4 bases at V and 3 bases at J; junction bases unmatched: 9. The CDR3 runs 16 residues. Germline loops: CDR1 SGHKS, CDR2 YYEKEE (reference sequence). CDR3 bases: TGTGCCAGCAGCCCCACCGGGACAGGGGGTCTCTACGAGCAGTACTTC. This sequence encodes CASSPTGTGGLYEQYF.

The rearrangement uses TRBV5-1 and TRBJ2-3; 10 nucleotides align to TRBD2. The J segment lost 5 bases and the V segment lost 0 bases, leaving 9 bases of the junction unmatched. Germline CDR1 is SGHRS and CDR2 is YFSETQ. The CDR3 is made up of 17 amino acids. CDR3 sequence reads: CASSLEPSGGTRDTQYF. CDR3 DNA sequence: TGCGCCAGCAGCTTGGAACCTAGCGGGGGCACTAGAGATACGCAGTATTTT.

This clonotype was counted only a few times. The rearrangement links TRBV7-6 to TRBJ2-1; 7 bases line up with TRBD2. Germline V lookup: CDR1 SGHVS, CDR2 FNYEAQ. The CDR3 has 17 amino acids. Trimming removed 2 bases from V and 8 bases from J; junction bases left unmatched: 15. CDR3 nucleotide sequence: TGTGCCAGCAGCTTAACCCAAGCGGGAATGATCCACGATGAGCAGTTCTTC. This gives the protein CASSLTQAGMIHDEQFF.

The V call is TRBV20-1, the J call TRBJ2-7, with unresolved D. Germline V gene lookup returns CDR1 DFQATT and CDR2 SNEGSKA (reference sequence). Trimming removed 0 bases at V and 1 base at J, with 13 bases between. The CDR3 contains 15 residues. The CDR3 sequence is CSARDPRPRSYEQYF. CDR3 nucleotide sequence: TGCAGTGCTAGAGATCCCCGGCCGCGATCCTACGAGCAGTACTTC.

The table lists this clonotype with many counts. The chain couples TRBV5-1 to TRBJ1-2, with a tentative D call TRBD1 (5 bases). V lost 0 bases to trimming and J lost 7 bases, with 13 bases between them. Germline V CDR1 and CDR2: SGHRS, YFSETQ. CDR3 length: 14 residues. CDR3 region: CASSLDTRAGGYTF. The CDR3 coding sequence is TGCGCCAGCAGCTTGGATACCAGGGCCGGTGGCTACACCTTC. Filled out from reference TRBV5-1 and TRBJ1-2, the complete variable domain reads KAGVTQTPRYLIKTRGQQVTLSCSPISGHRSVSWYQQTPGQGLQFLFEYFSETQRNKGNFPGRFSGRQFSNSRSEMNVSTLELGDSALYLCASSLDTRAGGYTFGSGTRLTVV.

The chain has TRBV13 and TRBJ2-7; possibly TRBD1 for D (6 bases). CDR1 is PRHDT and CDR2 is FYEKMQ in the germline V gene (reference sequence). V was pared by 5 bases and J by 6 bases, with 23 bases between. This CDR3 is 16 amino acids long. CDR3 region: CASSPYGQPRVVEQYF. CDR3 bases: TGTGCCAGCAGCCCTTACGGACAGCCACGGGTTGTCGAGCAGTACTTC.

The chain links TRBV11-2 to TRBJ2-1, with 7 nucleotides matching TRBD2. The CDR3 is 14 amino acids. The germline CDR1 and CDR2 sequences are SGHAT and FQNNGV. The ends lost 5 bases at V and 9 bases at J; junction bases unmatched: 10. The CDR3 protein is CASSLITSGAEQFF. CDR3 nucleotides: TGTGCCAGCAGCCTTATTACCAGCGGGGCTGAGCAGTTCTTC. Based on the CDR3 plus reference TRBV11-2 and TRBJ2-1, the full variable domain is EAGVAQSPRYKIIEKRQSVAFWCNPISGHATLYWYQQILGQGPKLLIQFQNNGVVDDSQLPKDRFSAERLKGVDSTLKIQPAKLEDSAVYLCASSLITSGAEQFFGPGTRLTVL.

This clonotype was seen a handful of times. The rearrangement uses TRBV24-1 and TRBJ2-1, with a weak D call TRBD1 (6 bases). This CDR3 is 16 amino acids long. Germline V gene data show CDR1 as KGHDR and CDR2 as SFDVKD. V was clipped by 6 bases and J by 3 bases, with 17 bases between them. The CDR3, as DNA: TGTGCCACCAGTCCCTCTCCCCCACAGGGCTACAATGAGCAGTTCTTC. Residues: CATSPSPPQGYNEQFF.

This clonotype was found once. The rearrangement links TRBV21-1 to TRBJ2-7. TRBV21-1 is a recognized pseudogene. The CDR3 has 16 residues. This CDR3 reads CASSNFEDRGSYEQYF. CDR3 in DNA: TGTGCCAGCAGCAACTTTGAGGACAGGGGTTCCTACGAGCAGTACTTC.

V usage is TRBV3-1 and J usage is TRBJ2-1; no definite D call. This CDR3 spans 13 amino acids. V lost 0 bases and J 4 bases, leaving 4 bases between the germline ends. In germline, CDR1 is LGHDT, CDR2 YNNKEL (reference sequence). In nucleotides, the CDR3 is TGTGCCAGCAGCCAAGATATATACAATGAGCAGTTCTTC. It codes for CASSQDIYNEQFF.

The chain couples TRBV27 to TRBJ2-1, with TRBD2 identical over 13 bases. Germline V gene sequence: CDR1 MNHEY, CDR2 SMNVEV (reference sequence). The CDR3 length is 20 residues. V gave up 5 bases and J gave up 10 bases; unmatched junction bases: 23. CDR3 in amino acids: CASSPRTGVIGLAGEREQFF. The DNA for the CDR3 is TGTGCCAGCAGTCCCCGGACAGGGGTTATCGGACTAGCGGGAGAGAGGGAGCAGTTCTTC.

This chain uses TRBV4-2 with TRBJ2-6; D not resolved. CDR1 is LGHNA and CDR2 is YNFKEQ in the germline V gene. This CDR3 has 17 residues. Between the trimmed V and J ends, which lost 0 bases and 2 bases, there was a span of 11 bases. The CDR3 loop is CASSQDDRAAGANVLTF. Written as DNA, the CDR3 is TGTGCCAGCAGCCAAGATGATCGGGCTGCTGGGGCCAACGTCCTGACTTTC.

This clonotype came up a few times. The chain links TRBV20-1 to TRBJ2-7; the match to TRBD1 covers 9 bases. V lost 5 bases and J lost 3; bases outside the gene matches: 2. Germline V gene lookup returns CDR1 DFQATT and CDR2 SNEGSKA (reference sequence). The CDR3 loop spans 12 amino acids. CDR3: CSAPTGGYEQYF. The CDR3 DNA reads TGCAGTGCTCCGACAGGGGGCTACGAGCAGTACTTC.

This chain uses TRBV9 with TRBJ2-6; D not certain. Germline loops: CDR1 SGDLS, CDR2 YYNGEE. This CDR3 comprises 16 residues. Between the trimmed V and J ends, which lost 0 bases and 0 bases, there was a span of 7 bases. As DNA, the CDR3 is TGTGCCAGCAGCGTAGGGTTCAACTCTGGGGCCAACGTCCTGACTTTC. Translated, it gives CASSVGFNSGANVLTF.

This clonotype turned up a few times. The V and J genes are TRBV20-1 and TRBJ2-1; 11 bases agree with TRBD1. Per germline, CDR1 DFQATT and CDR2 SNEGSKA (reference sequence). This CDR3 spans 17 amino acids. Trimming cost V 3 bases and J 3 bases; bases outside gene matches: 10. The CDR3 loop reads CSASDGDRGGDYNEQFF. The CDR3 DNA sequence: TGCAGTGCTAGCGATGGGGACAGGGGGGGGGACTACAATGAGCAGTTCTTC.

The chain uses TRBV6-1 and TRBJ2-3; D is perhaps TRBD2 (5 bases). Trimming stripped 6 bases from V and 4 bases from J, with 11 bases between. The CDR3 is 13 amino acids. Germline values: CDR1 MNHNS, CDR2 SASEGT. CDR3 in DNA: TGTGCCAGCAGCACTAGAAACTCAGATACGCAGTATTTT. Translating it yields CASSTRNSDTQYF.

This sequence joins TRBV7-6 and TRBJ1-4; D gene ambiguous. Germline assignment: CDR1 SGHVS and CDR2 FNYEAQ. CDR3 size: 14 residues. Trimming removed 3 bases at V and 7 bases at J, with 12 bases between. CDR3 nucleotide sequence: TGTGCCAGCAGCTTTCGAGGGTACAGTGAAAAACTGTTTTTT. It yields the protein CASSFRGYSEKLFF.

This clonotype showed up just a few times. V usage is TRBV4-1 and J usage is TRBJ1-4, with 9 bases identical to TRBD1. V dropped 2 bases and J dropped 8; count of bases not matched to a gene: 9. In germline, CDR1 is MGHRA, CDR2 YSYEKL. The CDR3 runs 16 residues. The chain's CDR3 is CASSQPRDREGEKLFF. In DNA, the CDR3 is TGCGCCAGCAGCCAACCCCGGGACAGGGAGGGAGAAAAACTGTTTTTT.

In this sample, this clonotype turned up a few times. The rearrangement links TRBV20-1 to TRBJ1-1; no firm D call. The V end lost 1 base, the J end lost 1 base, and 7 bases lay between the germline ends. Germline V lookup: CDR1 DFQATT, CDR2 SNEGSKA (reference sequence). CDR3 length: 13 residues. The DNA of the CDR3 is TGCAGTGCTAGAGTCAGGCCGAACACTGAAGCTTTCTTT. It specifies CSARVRPNTEAFF.